This TCR beta chain emerged from a study of shared clonotypes between healthy human individuals. Study information: Per donor, three plates held CD4 naive cells, three held CD4 memory, two held CD8 naive and one held CD8 memory. Study findings and constraints: Researchers found naive subsets generally carried larger estimated richness than memory subsets. The naive CD4 repertoires of a few donors were compared, and approximately 4.5% of clonotypes were shared.

Sequenced by immunoSEQ multiplex PCR; TCRdb stores in-frame clones only, minus some. Of over 2 million clones in the sample, roughly 90% were seen once. CD4+ cells underwent separation, giving CD45RA+ naive and CD45RA-negative memory subsets. About this clone: Its antigen remains unknown. This same CDR3 is encoded by further DNA sequences in the sample.

Sequences were obtained from naive CD4+ T cells from PBMCs. Specified subset: CD45RA+ positively selected. This receptor was obtained from a man between 18 and 29 years old in good health. Some clones in this sample may be carry-over from other donors' samples.

DNA for the CDR3: TGTGCCAGCAGTTTAGGGGGTGGGGGTAACACTGAAGCTTTCTTT. Its protein product is CASSLGGGGNTEAFF. The V and J genes are TRBV28 and TRBJ1-1; TRBD1 is a possible D gene (5 bases). The ends were cut back, 2 bases at V and 2 bases at J, with 12 bases in the middle. Germline V gene lookup returns CDR1 MDHEN and CDR2 SYDVKM. This CDR3 contains 15 residues.